This TCR beta chain was profiled in a study of lymphopenia after photon versus proton radiotherapy. Worth noting for this clone: The antigen is not known.

Germline V CDR1 and CDR2: LNHDA, SQIVND (reference sequence). V was clipped by 4 bases and J by 0 bases, with 12 bases between them. The CDR3 runs 15 residues. Clones were read by immunoSEQ multiplex PCR, and TCRdb kept only the in-frame ones, dropping some. The table records 37,000 or so clones, 85% to 90% of them present only once. Findings and caveats of the study: Only patients who died were analyzed for survival; proton advantage is unproven. Under photons, naive T cells and diversity fell while effector/memory populations rose. Post-nadir diversity loss with photons came from oligoclonal expansion, particularly CD8+ Temra cells.

Sequencing was performed on peripheral blood, taken from a patient treated with photon-based radiotherapy. This rearrangement joins TRBV19 to TRBJ1-2; possibly TRBD1 for D (5 bases). The sequence was collected from a man aged 50-60 years with gastric cancer. The CDR3 bases are TGTGCCAGTAGTAACAACAGGAGCCCTAACTATGGCTACACCTTC. Its protein product is CASSNNRSPNYGYTF.